Described below is a single T cell receptor beta chain sequence and its context. Its antigen is currently unknown. This sample was included in a study of graft-versus-host responses after intestinal transplantation. About the research overall: Recipients got multivisceral, liver-intestinal, or isolated intestinal transplants. General study points: Ileal or blood samples showed some GvH clones first, and such clones were also found in recipient marrow.

This CDR3 region has 15 residues. Germline V gives CDR1 SNHLY, CDR2 FYNNEI. V dropped 0 bases and J dropped 4 bases, with 12 bases sitting between them. Sequencing used immunoSEQ multiplex PCR; TCRdb keeps in-frame clones, though not all of them. The table includes 90,000 to 150,000 clones, about 95% detected once. The source of this sequence is a human donor who received an intestinal transplant. This sequence joins TRBV2 and TRBJ2-5; D not certain. The source material was unstimulated CD8+ T cells sorted from spleen or lymph node cells, sampled before intestinal transplant. This CDR3 is CASSEASMGSETQYF. CDR3 bases: TGTGCCAGCAGTGAAGCTTCGATGGGTTCAGAGACCCAGTACTTC.